This T cell receptor beta chain was recovered during a study of blood T cell repertoires in COVID-19. CDR1 is SEHNR and CDR2 is FQNEAQ in the germline V gene (reference sequence). The CDR3 contains 16 residues. V was pared by 7 bases and J by 1 base, with 8 bases of the junction left unmatched. This clone was detected once. The assay was immunoSEQ multiplex PCR, and TCRdb's table has in-frame clones only and misses some. The sample carries tens of thousands of clones, 82% recorded once. This TCR was recovered from a human donor in a cohort sampled during active COVID-19. This rearrangement joins TRBV7-9 to TRBJ2-3, with 10 bases fitting TRBD1. Sequencing used peripheral blood. DNA for the CDR3: TGTGCCAGCACCCTCCCGGGGACAGGGGGCACAGATACGCAGTATTTT. Its translation: CASTLPGTGGTDTQYF.